The rows below give T cell receptor beta chains drawn from one sample of a study of blood T cell repertoires in COVID-19. TCRdb's copy holds only in-frame clones and misses some; the assay was immunoSEQ multiplex PCR. The table lists over 150,000 clones, roughly 88% of them singletons, with roughly 0.6% in the top ten. The specimen sequenced was peripheral blood. These receptors were collected from a man between 60 and 70 years old with COVID-19, enrolled during active disease. Both conserved end residues are part of each CDR3. D genes are given only for firm matches. Clone size is shown for a subset of rows, as once, few, many or a class of expanded clone.

cdr3_nt cdr3_aa d_call j_call v_call clone_size
TGTGCCAGCAGCCAATACTCCGAGCAGTACTTC CASSQYSEQYF NA TRBJ2-7 TRBV7-2 NA
TGTGCCAGCAGCCCCGTCGGGGGATCCTATGGCTACACCTTC CASSPVGGSYGYTF NA TRBJ1-2 TRBV7-3 NA
TGTGCCAGCAGCCAAGCTCTCCTATTGTATGGCGGGGACTCCTACGAGCAGTACTTC CASSQALLLYGGDSYEQYF NA TRBJ2-7 TRBV3-1/TRBV3-2 NA
TGTGCCAGCTCAGCCGGACAGGGGGCCCTTGAAAAACTGTTTTTT CASSAGQGALEKLFF TRBD1 TRBJ1-4 TRBV18 NA
TGTGCCAGCAGTTTCAACTACGGGGAGCAGTTCTTC CASSFNYGEQFF NA TRBJ2-1 TRBV6-5 NA
TGTGCCAGCCGTCTTGCAGGGACTGAAGCTTTCTTT CASRLAGTEAFF NA TRBJ1-1 TRBV25-1 NA
TGCGCCAGCAGTGGGGGATACTCAGGGGGATCCTACGAGCAGTACTTC CASSGGYSGGSYEQYF TRBD1 TRBJ2-7 TRBV10-2 NA
TGTGCCAGCAGCTTAGCCGAGTTCTCCTACGAGCAGTACTTC CASSLAEFSYEQYF NA TRBJ2-7 TRBV7-2 NA
TGTGCCAGCAGCCCTTTTTTGCAGCAAGAGACCCAGTACTTC CASSPFLQQETQYF NA TRBJ2-5 TRBV3-1/TRBV3-2 NA
TGTGCCAGCAGAAGGGGGGGGGAAAATCAGCCCCAGCATTTT CASRRGGENQPQHF NA TRBJ1-5 TRBV6-5 NA
TGTGCCAGCATCCTAGCGGGAGGACTTAATGAGCAGTTCTTC CASILAGGLNEQFF TRBD2 TRBJ2-1 TRBV7-2 NA
TGTGCCAGCAGCCCCCCAGGTGGAAGCACCCGAGCCAAAAACATTCAGTACTTC CASSPPGGSTRAKNIQYF NA TRBJ2-4 TRBV9 NA
TGTGCCAGCAGTTGGCGGCCGAACACTGAAGCTTTCTTT CASSWRPNTEAFF NA TRBJ1-1 TRBV6-2/TRBV6-3 NA
TGTGCCAGCAGTTTCCGGGGTGCAAACACTGAAGCTTTCTTT CASSFRGANTEAFF NA TRBJ1-1 TRBV28 once
TGCGCCAGCAGCTTGTCAGGGTTGGCTAATGAAAAACTGTTTTTT CASSLSGLANEKLFF NA TRBJ1-4 TRBV5-1 NA
TGTGCCAGCAGCTTCGGACAGGGGATTAAGGGCTACACCTTC CASSFGQGIKGYTF TRBD1 TRBJ1-2 TRBV5-6 NA
TGTGCCAGCTCATGGAACAGGGAGAACACTGAAGCTTTCTTT CASSWNRENTEAFF NA TRBJ1-1 TRBV18 NA
TGTGCTAGTGGCCCGGGACAGGGGTTCTACGAGCAGTACTTC CASGPGQGFYEQYF TRBD1 TRBJ2-7 TRBV12-5 NA
TGTGCCAGCAGTTTAGCGCGGGACATTCAGTACTTC CASSLARDIQYF NA TRBJ2-4 TRBV12-3/TRBV12-4 once
TGCGCCAGCAGCCAATCGCGGCTAGCGGGAAGTTACAATGAGCAGTTCTTC CASSQSRLAGSYNEQFF TRBD2 TRBJ2-1 TRBV4-3 NA
TGCGCCAGCAGCACGGGACTAGCGGGACCCCGAGGAGAGACCCAGTACTTC CASSTGLAGPRGETQYF TRBD2 TRBJ2-5 TRBV5-1 few
TGTGCCAGCAGCCCACAGGGGGAGAGCACCGGGGAGCTGTTTTTT CASSPQGESTGELFF TRBD1 TRBJ2-2 TRBV7-9 NA
TGTGCCAGCAGCTTAGTACAGGGCCTCTACGAGCAGTACTTC CASSLVQGLYEQYF NA TRBJ2-7 TRBV7-2 NA
TGTGCCAGCAGCTTAGGACAGGGGACCTATGGCTACACCTTC CASSLGQGTYGYTF TRBD1 TRBJ1-2 TRBV7-2 once
TGTGCCAGCAGCTTTACGACTAGTGAGGCCGGGGAGCTGTTTTTT CASSFTTSEAGELFF NA TRBJ2-2 TRBV5-5 NA
TGTGCCAGCAGCTTAGCGTCTACAGGCTACGAGCAGTACTTC CASSLASTGYEQYF NA TRBJ2-7 TRBV7-2 NA
TGTGCCAGCTCACGGTGGGGGGACAATGAGCAGTTCTTC CASSRWGDNEQFF NA TRBJ2-1 TRBV18 NA
TGCGCCAGCAGCGCTGGGGGCGGAACCCCTTACAATGAGCAGTTCTTC CASSAGGGTPYNEQFF NA TRBJ2-1 TRBV5-1 NA
TGTGCCAGCAGCCCCCGGACAGGGCGCACCGGGGAGCTGTTTTTT CASSPRTGRTGELFF TRBD1 TRBJ2-2 TRBV11-2 NA
TGCGCCAGCAGTACTGGACAGGGGGCTAGCACAGATACGCAGTATTTT CASSTGQGASTDTQYF TRBD1 TRBJ2-3 TRBV10-1 NA
TGTGCCAGCAGTTTAGCGCTCGGAGAGACCCAGTACTTC CASSLALGETQYF NA TRBJ2-5 TRBV12-3/TRBV12-4 NA
TGCGCCAGCATACCTGGGGGGGTTGAACAGCCCCAGCATTTT CASIPGGVEQPQHF NA TRBJ1-5 TRBV10-1 NA
TGTGCCAGCAGCCTACGGGGCCAGGGGACTGAAGCTTTCTTT CASSLRGQGTEAFF NA TRBJ1-1 TRBV6-2/TRBV6-3 NA
TGTGCCAGCAGTTACTCTTTCGGCGGAAGGTCGTATGGCTACACCTTC CASSYSFGGRSYGYTF NA TRBJ1-2 TRBV6-5 NA
TGTGCTAGCAGCTTGCGGGAGGGAAACACCGGGGAGCTGTTTTTT CASSLREGNTGELFF TRBD2 TRBJ2-2 TRBV7-7 NA
TGTGCCAGCAGCACAGCATGGGGCTACACCTTC CASSTAWGYTF NA TRBJ1-2 TRBV7-3 once
TGCGCCAGCAGCCAAGTCGGAGGATCTCGGGGGACAGGGGAGCAGTTCTTC CASSQVGGSRGTGEQFF TRBD1 TRBJ2-1 TRBV4-3 once
TGTGCCAGCAGCCACGTCCGGGTCACTTGGAATGAGCAGTTCTTC CASSHVRVTWNEQFF NA TRBJ2-1 TRBV7-6 NA
TGTGCCAGCAGTGAAAGGGCGGGGACCACAGATACGCAGTATTTT CASSERAGTTDTQYF NA TRBJ2-3 TRBV2 NA
TGTGCCAGCAGCCAAGATAGGGGCCTGGCCGGTATGAACACTGAAGCTTTCTTT CASSQDRGLAGMNTEAFF NA TRBJ1-1 TRBV3-1/TRBV3-2 NA
NA CASSIVSQGVGSGNTIYF NA TRBJ1-3 TRBV21-1 NA
TGTGCCATCAGCCCCCCCGGGCAGCGGGAGGGCCGCGAGCAGTACTTC CAISPPGQREGREQYF TRBD2 TRBJ2-7 TRBV10-3 NA
TGTGCCAGCTCACCAAACCCGGGGAATCAAGAGACCCAGTACTTC CASSPNPGNQETQYF NA TRBJ2-5 TRBV18 once
TGCGCCAGCAGCCAAGACAGGGCCTCCTACAATGAGCAGTTCTTC CASSQDRASYNEQFF TRBD1 TRBJ2-1 TRBV5-1 NA
TGTGCCAGCAGCGCGGACGGACAGGGTGGGGACAATGAGCAGTTCTTC CASSADGQGGDNEQFF TRBD1 TRBJ2-1 TRBV9 NA
TGTGCCAGCATGCTTGGGGGACAGGCTTCCTCCTACGAGCAGTACTTC CASMLGGQASSYEQYF TRBD1 TRBJ2-7 TRBV28 NA
TGTGCCAGCTCACCTTTACAGGGAAACACTGAAGCTTTCTTT CASSPLQGNTEAFF NA TRBJ1-1 TRBV18 NA
TGTGCCAGCAGTTATTCCGGCAGGGTCAATGGCTACACCTTC CASSYSGRVNGYTF NA TRBJ1-2 TRBV6-2/TRBV6-3 NA
TGTGCCAGCAGCTCTTTCGACGCTGGGCCAGGGAATGAGCAGTTCTTC CASSSFDAGPGNEQFF NA TRBJ2-1 TRBV5-5 NA
TGTGCCAGCAGGGATAGACAGTCCTCCTACGAGCAGTACTTC CASRDRQSSYEQYF NA TRBJ2-7 TRBV27 NA
TGCGCCAGCAGCTTGGCCCCAGGGACAGGGTCCTACGAGCAGTACTTC CASSLAPGTGSYEQYF TRBD1 TRBJ2-7 TRBV5-1 once
TGTGCCAGCATCAAGACGCTACTAGGGACAGGGAACACCGGGGAGCTGTTTTTT CASIKTLLGTGNTGELFF TRBD1 TRBJ2-2 TRBV7-9 once
TGTGCCAGTCGCAGGGGAGAAGGTGGAAACACCATATATTTT CASRRGEGGNTIYF NA TRBJ1-3 TRBV6-5 NA
TGTGCCAGCAGATCGACTCAAAGCTCCTACAATGAGCAGTTCTTC CASRSTQSSYNEQFF NA TRBJ2-1 TRBV6-5 few
TGTGCCAGCACCTTTATGGGGGGACTAGGGGGAGAGACCCAGTACTTC CASTFMGGLGGETQYF TRBD2 TRBJ2-5 TRBV28 NA